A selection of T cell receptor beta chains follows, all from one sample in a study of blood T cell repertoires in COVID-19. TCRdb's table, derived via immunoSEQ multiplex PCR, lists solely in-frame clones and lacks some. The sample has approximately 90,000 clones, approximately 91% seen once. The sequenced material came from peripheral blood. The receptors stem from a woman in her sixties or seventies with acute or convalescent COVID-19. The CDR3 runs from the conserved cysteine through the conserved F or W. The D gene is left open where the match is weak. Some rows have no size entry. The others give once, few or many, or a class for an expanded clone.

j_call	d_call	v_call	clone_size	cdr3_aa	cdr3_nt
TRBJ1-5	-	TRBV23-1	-	CASSQSRVQPQHF	TGCGCCAGCAGTCAATCACGGGTTCAGCCCCAGCATTTT
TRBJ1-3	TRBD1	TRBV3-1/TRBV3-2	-	CASSQEGQGRGNTIYF	TGTGCCAGCAGCCAAGAGGGACAGGGGCGCGGAAACACCATATATTTT
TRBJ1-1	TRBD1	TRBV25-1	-	CASTTGGRTEAFF	TGTGCCAGCACAACAGGGGGGAGGACTGAAGCTTTCTTT
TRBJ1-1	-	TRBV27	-	CASSLQGHIEKGTEAFF	TGTGCCAGCAGTTTACAGGGACACATAGAGAAGGGCACTGAAGCTTTCTTT
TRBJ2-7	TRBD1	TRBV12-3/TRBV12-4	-	CASSRDSFYEQYF	TGTGCCAGCAGTCGGGACAGCTTCTACGAGCAGTACTTC
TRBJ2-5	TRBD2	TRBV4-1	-	CASSPHRGGRVEETQYF	TGCGCCAGCAGCCCCCACCGGGGCGGGAGGGTGGAGGAGACCCAGTACTTC
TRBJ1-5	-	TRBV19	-	CASRRAGEGLSQPQHF	TGTGCCAGTAGGCGGGCCGGGGAAGGCCTAAGTCAGCCCCAGCATTTT
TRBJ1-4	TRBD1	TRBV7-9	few	CASSPRDRNEKLFF	TGTGCCAGCAGCCCCCGGGACAGGAATGAAAAACTGTTTTTT
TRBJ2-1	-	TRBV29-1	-	CSVGAGDNEQFF	TGCAGCGTTGGGGCAGGGGACAATGAGCAGTTCTTC
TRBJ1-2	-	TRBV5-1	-	CASSLGGNYGYTF	TGCGCCAGCAGCTTGGGAGGGAACTATGGCTACACCTTC
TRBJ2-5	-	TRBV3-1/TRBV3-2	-	CASSQDKSVKTQYF	TGTGCCAGCAGCCAAGATAAGTCAGTCAAGACCCAGTACTTC
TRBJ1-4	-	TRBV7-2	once	CASSLGGEKLFF	TGTGCCAGCAGCTTGGGAGGGGAAAAACTGTTTTTT
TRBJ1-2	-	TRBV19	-	CASSHRGDSYGYTF	TGTGCCAGTAGTCACCGGGGGGACTCCTATGGCTACACCTTC
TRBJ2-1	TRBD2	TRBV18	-	CASSPRTSGDYNEQFF	TGTGCCAGCTCACCCCGGACTAGCGGGGACTACAATGAGCAGTTCTTC
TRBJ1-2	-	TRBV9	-	CASSVEGRGINGYTF	TGTGCCAGCAGCGTAGAGGGGAGGGGGATCAATGGCTACACCTTC
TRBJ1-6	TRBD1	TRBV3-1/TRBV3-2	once	CASSTRQGTNSPLHF	TGTGCCAGCAGCACCCGACAGGGTACGAATTCACCCCTCCACTTT
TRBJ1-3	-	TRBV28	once	CASSFTRTIYF	TGTGCCAGCAGTTTCACCAGGACCATATATTTT
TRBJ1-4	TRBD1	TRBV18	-	CASSRQGAVEKLFF	TGTGCCAGCTCACGGCAGGGGGCCGTAGAAAAACTGTTTTTT
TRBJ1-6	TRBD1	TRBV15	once	CATSKRGGTDNSPLHF	TGTGCCACCAGCAAAAGAGGGGGGACAGATAATTCACCCCTCCACTTT
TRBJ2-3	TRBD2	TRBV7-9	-	CASSLGTSGSGGTDTQYF	TGTGCCAGCAGCTTGGGGACTAGCGGGAGCGGAGGCACAGATACGCAGTATTTT
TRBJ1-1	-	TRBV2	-	CASSGPGSTEAFF	TGTGCCAGCAGTGGTCCAGGGTCCACTGAAGCTTTCTTT
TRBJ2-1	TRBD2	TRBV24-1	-	CATSGIAGGSYNEQFF	TGTGCCACCAGTGGTATAGCGGGAGGCTCCTACAATGAGCAGTTCTTC